Shown below are 32 T cell receptor beta chains from a single sample sequenced in a study of T cells in Graves' hyperthyroidism and ophthalmopathy. TCR beta CDR3 regions were amplified from RNA transcripts. Researchers ran a first-round RT-PCR on the TCR CDR3 using the HTBI primer set. MiXCR was run by TCRdb on the multiplex PCR reads, yielding one entry per CDR3 protein. Of under 750,000 distinct CDR3 sequences in the sample, around 20% are singletons; the top ten hold approximately 15%. The source material was blood. The receptors stem from a woman in her fifties or sixties with Graves' hyperthyroidism that later progressed to Graves' ophthalmopathy.

The rearrangement joins TRBV13 to TRBJ2-3; D is ambiguous. The CDR3 has 17 residues. Per the germline V gene, CDR1 is PRHDT and CDR2 is FYEKMQ (reference sequence). V was cut by 4 bases and J by 0 bases, with 17 bases left in between. As DNA, the CDR3 is TGTGCCAGCAGCTCCGCCCTAACCAGAGATAGCACAGATACGCAGTATTTT. This encodes CASSSALTRDSTDTQYF.

CDR3 sequence reads: CSARLFRGLAKNIQYF. The CDR3, as DNA: TGCAGTGCTAGATTGTTCAGAGGGCTAGCCAAAAACATTCAGTACTTC. The J gene is TRBJ2-4, the V gene TRBV20-1; a weak D match, TRBD2 (5 bases). Germline V gene data show CDR1 as DFQATT and CDR2 as SNEGSKA (reference sequence). The germline V and J ends were trimmed by 2 bases and 0 bases, with 14 bases remaining between them. CDR3 length: 16 residues.

In its sample, this clonotype was seen many times. The chain has TRBV30 and TRBJ1-1; D remains ambiguous. The germline V gene encodes CDR1 GTSNPN and CDR2 SVGIG (reference sequence). The CDR3 length is 13 residues. Trimming took off 0 bases at V and 1 base at J, with 6 bases between the two ends. The CDR3 spells CAWSVVRNTEAFF. CDR3 in DNA: TGTGCCTGGAGTGTAGTCAGGAACACTGAAGCTTTCTTT. The complete variable domain, with remaining parts taken from reference TRBV30 and TRBJ1-1, reads SQTIHQWPATLVQPVGSPLSLECTVEGTSNPNLYWYRQAAGRGLQLLFYSVGIGQISSEVPQNLSASRPQDRQFILSSKKLLLSDSGFYLCAWSVVRNTEAFFGQGTRLTVV.

The genes are TRBV5-1 and TRBJ1-1, with 7 bases aligning to TRBD1. V was pared by 2 bases and J by 1 base, with 5 bases of the junction left unmatched. CDR1 SGHRS and CDR2 YFSETQ come from the germline V gene. The CDR3 consists of 15 residues. The CDR3 sequence: CASSLRAGGNTEAFF. The CDR3 region has the DNA TGCGCCAGCAGCTTACGGGCAGGGGGGAACACTGAAGCTTTCTTT. The variable domain in full, with the rest retrieved from reference TRBV5-1 and TRBJ1-1, is KAGVTQTPRYLIKTRGQQVTLSCSPISGHRSVSWYQQTPGQGLQFLFEYFSETQRNKGNFPGRFSGRQFSNSRSEMNVSTLELGDSALYLCASSLRAGGNTEAFFGQGTRLTVV.

This clonotype came up a few times. The chain uses TRBV6-2 or TRBV6-3 and TRBJ2-3; D tentatively fits TRBD1 or TRBD2 (6 bases each). This CDR3 contains 16 residues. V was trimmed by 6 bases and J by 4 bases, leaving 20 bases between them. Germline V lookup: CDR1 MNHEY, CDR2 SVGEGT. DNA for the CDR3: TGTGCCAGCAGCAGCGACAGGTGGGGAGGACCAGATACGCAGTATTTT. This gives the protein CASSSDRWGGPDTQYF.

This clonotype was seen many times. The CDR3 loop reads CASSQPQGARTEAFF. The DNA for the CDR3 is TGTGCCAGCAGCCAACCACAGGGGGCGCGGACTGAAGCTTTCTTT. This chain connects TRBV3-1 to TRBJ1-1; 9 bases map to TRBD1. The germline gives CDR1 LGHDT, CDR2 YNNKEL (reference sequence). Losses at the gene ends were 2 bases for V and 5 bases for J; bases not matched to a gene: 6. CDR3 length: 15 amino acids.

The chain employs TRBV30 and TRBJ1-1, with D hard to call. V shed 0 bases and J shed 4 bases, with 12 bases lying between them. There are 14 residues in the CDR3. Germline V gene data show CDR1 as GTSNPN and CDR2 as SVGIG (reference sequence). The CDR3 loop is CAWSVRWPPTEAFF. The CDR3 bases are TGTGCCTGGAGTGTACGGTGGCCCCCCACTGAAGCTTTCTTT.

This clonotype was counted ten times or more. The chain recombines TRBV6-1 with TRBJ2-7; perhaps TRBD2 as D (6 bases). V gave up 6 bases and J gave up 1 base, with 19 bases separating them. Germline V gives CDR1 MNHNS, CDR2 SASEGT. This CDR3 spans 16 amino acids. In nucleotides, the CDR3 is TGTGCCAGCAGAACGATAACCGGGACTGAATCCTACGAGCAGTACTTC. This gives the protein CASRTITGTESYEQYF.

This clonotype was seen many times. The chain combines TRBV3-1 with TRBJ2-7; the D is unclear. Between the trimmed V and J ends, which lost 1 base and 4 bases, there was a span of 8 bases. This CDR3 contains 13 residues. The germline V gene has CDR1 LGHDT and CDR2 YNNKEL (reference sequence). The DNA for the CDR3 is TGTGCCAGCAGCCAAGCTGCCGTTTACGAGCAGTACTTC. Amino acids: CASSQAAVYEQYF.

The table lists this clonotype with many counts. This chain connects TRBV20-1 to TRBJ1-2; no clear D gene. V shed 6 bases and J shed 0 bases, with 5 bases lying between them. The CDR3 covers 11 residues. CDR1 and CDR2 from the germline V gene are DFQATT and SNEGSKA (reference sequence). The CDR3 DNA is TGCAGTGCCAGCTCTAACTATGGCTACACCTTC. This codes for CSASSNYGYTF.

The sample holds a few counts of this clonotype. This chain connects TRBV20-1 to TRBJ1-6; a weak D match, TRBD1 (6 bases). V was trimmed by 3 bases and J by 7 bases, leaving 16 bases between them. The CDR3 is 15 amino acids. Looked up from germline, CDR1 is DFQATT and CDR2 is SNEGSKA (reference sequence). CDR3 bases: TGCAGTGCTAGCCGGGACATAGGAGGGAATTCACCCCTCCACTTT. Amino acid sequence: CSASRDIGGNSPLHF.

This clonotype was found many times. The rearrangement joins TRBV10-3 to TRBJ1-1; 8 bases are a match to TRBD1. Germline V gene data show CDR1 as ENHRY and CDR2 as SYGVKD. This CDR3 contains 13 residues. V shed 3 bases, J shed 4 bases, and the junction held 1 base outside the gene matches. The CDR3 DNA sequence: TGTGCCATCAGTGAAACAGGGGGCACTGAAGCTTTCTTT. Translated: CAISETGGTEAFF.

This clonotype was observed a few times. V usage is TRBV3-1 and J usage is TRBJ1-2; D gene unclear. Trimming took 4 bases from V and 10 from J, leaving 13 bases between them. The V gene's germline CDR1 is LGHDT and CDR2 YNNKEL (reference sequence). The CDR3 spans 12 residues. The CDR3, as DNA: TGTGCCAGCAGCCCCGGGCCGCAGGACTACACCTTC. Translating gives CASSPGPQDYTF.

This clonotype was counted between two and nine times. The rearrangement uses TRBV11-2 and TRBJ2-1; 9 bases are shared with TRBD1. Germline CDR1 and CDR2: SGHAT and FQNNGV. This CDR3 has 14 residues. J gave up 5 bases and V 5 bases, and 4 bases lay outside the gene matches. Here the CDR3 DNA reads TGTGCCAGCAGCACCCGGGACAGGGACAATGAGCAGTTCTTC. Translating it yields CASSTRDRDNEQFF.

In its sample, this clonotype was seen many times. The chain has TRBV12-3 or TRBV12-4 and TRBJ2-7; 9 bases align to TRBD1. CDR3 length: 15 amino acids. The ends lost 7 bases at V and 4 bases at J; junction bases unmatched: 11. The CDR3 spells CASKREGTGSYEQYF. In DNA, the CDR3 is TGTGCCAGCAAAAGAGAGGGGACAGGGAGTTACGAGCAGTACTTC.

Notes on this clonotype: This may stem from a read error, because a much larger clone lies one nucleotide away. This chain connects TRBV11-2 to TRBJ2-7; TRBD2 is a possible D gene (6 bases). This CDR3 has 16 residues. Trimming pared 6 bases from V and 3 bases from J, leaving 21 bases between. Germline-derived CDR1 and CDR2 are SGHAT and FQNNGV. The CDR3 sequence: CASRHHTGTLDYEQYF. As DNA, the CDR3 is TGTGCCAGCAGGCACCACACGGGGACTTTAGACTACGAGCAGTACTTC.

This clonotype occurred a few times. This rearrangement joins TRBV14 to TRBJ2-5; D is tentatively TRBD1 or TRBD2 (5 bases each). Trimming took 0 bases from V and 4 from J, leaving 18 bases between them. The CDR3 runs to 17 residues. CDR1 is SGHDN, CDR2 FVKESK, per germline. CDR3 loop: CASSQERKGRLRETQYF. For the CDR3, the DNA is TGTGCCAGCAGCCAAGAACGGAAGGGACGATTGCGAGAGACCCAGTACTTC.

Many counts were recorded for this clonotype. V is TRBV5-1 and J is TRBJ2-1; maybe TRBD2 (6 bases). The germline V gene encodes CDR1 SGHRS and CDR2 YFSETQ. The ends were cut back, 0 bases at V and 7 bases at J, with 14 bases in the middle. This CDR3 is built from 15 residues. The CDR3 DNA reads TGCGCCAGCAGCTTGGGCGGCGGGAAGGAGAATGAGCAGTTCTTC. Translating it yields CASSLGGGKENEQFF.

V is TRBV15 and J is TRBJ1-3, with D unclear. The ends were cut back, 0 bases at V and 1 base at J, with 13 bases in the middle. The CDR3 spans 17 residues. Germline CDR1 LNHNV, CDR2 YYDKDF (reference sequence). CDR3 DNA sequence: TGTGCCACCAGCAGAGATTACGGACGACTTTCTGGAAACACCATATATTTT. Protein sequence: CATSRDYGRLSGNTIYF.

This clonotype was recorded at least ten times. The chain employs TRBV6-5 and TRBJ2-7, with D possibly being TRBD1 or TRBD2 (5 bases each). V lost 0 bases and J 4 bases, leaving 13 bases between the germline ends. This CDR3 has 15 amino acids. Germline V gives CDR1 MNHEY, CDR2 SVGAGI. The CDR3 bases are TGTGCCAGCAGTTACTCCGGGACGGCTTCTTACGAGCAGTACTTC. The encoded protein is CASSYSGTASYEQYF.

In DNA, the CDR3 is TGTGCCAGCAGCTCGCGGGGGGGCCGGGGCACAGATACGCAGTATTTT. This sequence encodes CASSSRGGRGTDTQYF. V and J are TRBV7-2 and TRBJ2-3, with 9 positions matching TRBD2. V shed 4 bases and J 1 base; nucleotides not matched to a gene: 6. In germline, CDR1 is SGHTA, CDR2 FQGNSA. CDR3 length: 16 amino acids.

This clonotype has just a few counts. The chain employs TRBV24-1 and TRBJ2-1; a possible D gene is TRBD1 (5 bases). The CDR3 spans 15 residues. Germline V gene sequence: CDR1 KGHDR, CDR2 SFDVKD. Trimming cost V 1 base and J 5 bases, with 11 bases left between them. CDR3 protein: CATSDFGRVDNEQFF. The CDR3 DNA sequence: TGTGCCACCAGTGATTTCGGCAGGGTCGACAATGAGCAGTTCTTC.

This clonotype was observed at least ten times. This chain uses TRBV11-2 with TRBJ2-1; D may be TRBD1 (6 bases). There are 18 residues in the CDR3. The germline CDR1 and CDR2 sequences are SGHAT and FQNNGV. V lost 2 bases, J lost 0 bases, and 17 bases lay in between. The CDR3 DNA sequence: TGTGCCAGCAGCTTATATCCCCGACAGGAGAGCTCCTACAATGAGCAGTTCTTC. Its translation: CASSLYPRQESSYNEQFF.

In this sample, this clonotype turned up a few times. The CDR3 DNA reads as TGTGCCATCAGTGACAGGGTTAACTACAATGAGCAGTTCTTC. It translates to CAISDRVNYNEQFF. The chain employs TRBV10-3 and TRBJ2-1, with D perhaps matching TRBD1 (5 bases). CDR1 and CDR2 from the germline V gene are ENHRY and SYGVKD. The V and J ends lost 3 bases and 3 bases respectively, with 9 bases between them. The CDR3 is 14 amino acids.

This clonotype was seen repeatedly, ten times or more. This rearrangement joins TRBV18 to TRBJ1-1; TRBD1 agrees at 9 bases. With V trimmed by 5 bases and J by 3 bases, 7 bases remained unmatched. Germline-derived CDR1 and CDR2 are KGHSH and LQKENI. CDR3 length equals 15 residues. In DNA form, the CDR3 reads TGTGCCAGCTCAATATCCGGGACAGGGTACACTGAAGCTTTCTTT. As protein: CASSISGTGYTEAFF.

J is TRBJ2-7 and V is TRBV5-1, with TRBD1 identical over 9 bases. The CDR3 contains 14 residues. The germline V gene encodes CDR1 SGHRS and CDR2 YFSETQ. The J segment lost 7 bases and the V segment lost 3 bases, leaving 8 bases of the junction unmatched. The DNA of the CDR3 is TGCGCCAGCAGCTCCCGGACAGGGGTGGAGGAGCAGTACTTC. Its translation is CASSSRTGVEEQYF.

Concerning this clonotype itself: This could be a read error, since a much larger clone is one nucleotide away. The V call is TRBV12-3 or TRBV12-4, the J call TRBJ2-3, with 10 nucleotides matching TRBD1. The CDR3 consists of 15 residues. CDR3 in DNA: TGTGTCAGCAGTCATCCGGGACAGGGGCCAGATACGCAGTATTTT. Its translation is CVSSHPGQGPDTQYF.

In its sample, this clonotype was seen many times. The chain uses TRBV27 and TRBJ1-4; perhaps TRBD1 as D (5 bases). The CDR3 covers 14 residues. The V and J ends lost 5 bases and 5 bases respectively, with 12 bases between them. Germline V gives CDR1 MNHEY, CDR2 SMNVEV (reference sequence). The CDR3 reads CASSPLGGNEKLFF. The CDR3 bases are TGTGCCAGCAGTCCCCTGGGGGGGAATGAAAAACTGTTTTTT.

J is TRBJ1-1 and V is TRBV7-9, with 11 bases matching TRBD1. J was trimmed by 2 bases and V by 5 bases; bases with no gene match: 10. Per the germline V gene, CDR1 is SEHNR and CDR2 is FQNEAQ (reference sequence). The length of the CDR3 is 17 residues. CDR3 in amino acids: CASSPRTGGPPNTEAFF. The CDR3, as DNA: TGTGCCAGCAGCCCCCGGACAGGGGGCCCTCCCAACACTGAAGCTTTCTTT.

This clonotype was seen many times. CDR3: CASSVQVVEKLFF. For the CDR3, the DNA is TGTGCCAGCAGCGTTCAGGTTGTCGAAAAACTGTTTTTT. The rearrangement uses TRBV2 and TRBJ1-4, with D hard to call. The CDR3 spans 13 residues. V was trimmed by 6 bases and J by 8 bases, leaving 13 bases between them. Germline V gene sequence: CDR1 SNHLY, CDR2 FYNNEI.

J is TRBJ1-1 and V is TRBV3-1; a possible D gene is TRBD1 (6 bases). The V gene lost 4 bases and the J gene lost 4 bases, with 16 bases spanning the gap. Germline assignment: CDR1 LGHDT and CDR2 YNNKEL (reference sequence). The CDR3 is 15 amino acids. CDR3 DNA: TGTGCCAGCAGCCCTCGGGGGGCGGTATTCACTGAAGCTTTCTTT. Its protein is CASSPRGAVFTEAFF.

The chain recombines TRBV6-1 with TRBJ1-5; no clear D gene. Germline CDR1 is MNHNS and CDR2 is SASEGT. The CDR3 is 13 amino acids. Trimming stripped 1 base from V and 3 bases from J, with 4 bases between. CDR3 amino acids: CASSEGFNQPQHF. In nucleotides, the CDR3 is TGTGCCAGCAGTGAAGGCTTCAATCAGCCCCAGCATTTT.